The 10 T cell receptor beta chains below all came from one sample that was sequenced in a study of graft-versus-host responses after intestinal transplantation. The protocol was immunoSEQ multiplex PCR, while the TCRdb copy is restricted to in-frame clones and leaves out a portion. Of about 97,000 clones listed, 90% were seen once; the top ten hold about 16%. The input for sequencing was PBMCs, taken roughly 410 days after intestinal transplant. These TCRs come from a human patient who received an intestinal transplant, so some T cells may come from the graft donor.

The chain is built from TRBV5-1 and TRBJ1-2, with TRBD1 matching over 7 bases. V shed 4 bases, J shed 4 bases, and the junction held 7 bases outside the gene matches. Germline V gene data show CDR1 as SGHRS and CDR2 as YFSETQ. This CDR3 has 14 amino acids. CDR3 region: CASSQTGLGYGYTF. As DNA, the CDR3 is TGCGCCAGCAGCCAGACAGGGCTCGGCTATGGCTACACCTTC.

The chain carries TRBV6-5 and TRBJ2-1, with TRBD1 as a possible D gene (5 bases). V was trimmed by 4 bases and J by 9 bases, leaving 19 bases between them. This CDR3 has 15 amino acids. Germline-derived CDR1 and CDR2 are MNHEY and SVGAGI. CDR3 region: CASSLEQAAPSEQFF. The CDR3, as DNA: TGTGCCAGCAGTTTAGAACAGGCGGCGCCGTCTGAGCAGTTCTTC.

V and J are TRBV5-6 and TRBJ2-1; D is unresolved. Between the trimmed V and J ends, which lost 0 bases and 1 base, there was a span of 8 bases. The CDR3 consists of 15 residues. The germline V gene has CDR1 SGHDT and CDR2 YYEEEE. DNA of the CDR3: TGTGCCAGCAGCTTGGGAAGCACTTCCTACAATGAGCAGTTCTTC. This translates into CASSLGSTSYNEQFF.

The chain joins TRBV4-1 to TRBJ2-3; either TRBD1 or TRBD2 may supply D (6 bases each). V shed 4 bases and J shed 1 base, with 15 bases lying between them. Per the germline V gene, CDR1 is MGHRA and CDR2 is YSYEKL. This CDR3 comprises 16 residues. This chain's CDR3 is CASSLPQGGGTDTQYF. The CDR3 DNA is TGCGCCAGCAGCCTACCACAGGGAGGCGGCACAGATACGCAGTATTTT.

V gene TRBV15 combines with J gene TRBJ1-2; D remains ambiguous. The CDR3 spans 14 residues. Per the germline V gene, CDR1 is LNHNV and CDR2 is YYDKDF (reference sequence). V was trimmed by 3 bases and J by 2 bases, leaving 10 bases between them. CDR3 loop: CATSRELTNYGYTF. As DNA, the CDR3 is TGTGCCACCAGCAGGGAATTAACCAACTATGGCTACACCTTC. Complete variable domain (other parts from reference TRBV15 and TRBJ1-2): DAMVIQNPRYQVTQFGKPVTLSCSQTLNHNVMYWYQQKSSQAPKLLFHYYDKDFNNEADTPDNFQSRRPNTSFCFLDIRSPGLGDTAMYLCATSRELTNYGYTFGSGTRLTVV.

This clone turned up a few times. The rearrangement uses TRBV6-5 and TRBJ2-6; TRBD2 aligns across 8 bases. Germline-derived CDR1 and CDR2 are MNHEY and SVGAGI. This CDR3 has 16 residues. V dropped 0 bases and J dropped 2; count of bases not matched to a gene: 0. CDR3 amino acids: CASSYSGGAGANVLTF. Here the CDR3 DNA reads TGTGCCAGCAGTTACTCCGGGGGGGCTGGGGCCAACGTCCTGACTTTC.

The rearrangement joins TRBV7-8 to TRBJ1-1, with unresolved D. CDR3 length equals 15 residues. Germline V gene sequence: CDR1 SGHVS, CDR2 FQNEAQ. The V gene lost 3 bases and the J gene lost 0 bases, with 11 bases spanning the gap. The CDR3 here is CASSFLERMNTEAFF. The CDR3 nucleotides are TGTGCCAGCAGCTTTTTGGAGAGAATGAACACTGAAGCTTTCTTT.

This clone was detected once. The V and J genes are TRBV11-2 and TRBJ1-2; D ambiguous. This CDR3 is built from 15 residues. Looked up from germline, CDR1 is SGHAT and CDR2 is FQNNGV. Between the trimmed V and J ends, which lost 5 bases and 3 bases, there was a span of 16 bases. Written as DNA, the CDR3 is TGTGCCAGCAGCATAGGCGAGAGGGTGGACTATGGCTACACCTTC. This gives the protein CASSIGERVDYGYTF.

The CDR3 DNA reads TGTGCCAGCAGCCAGGAGAACAGGGGCAATCAGCCCCAGCATTTT. This translates into CASSQENRGNQPQHF. V and J are TRBV4-2 and TRBJ1-5, with a tentative D call TRBD1 (6 bases). The germline V and J ends were trimmed by 3 bases and 2 bases, with 11 bases remaining between them. Looked up from germline, CDR1 is LGHNA and CDR2 is YNFKEQ. The CDR3 totals 15 residues.

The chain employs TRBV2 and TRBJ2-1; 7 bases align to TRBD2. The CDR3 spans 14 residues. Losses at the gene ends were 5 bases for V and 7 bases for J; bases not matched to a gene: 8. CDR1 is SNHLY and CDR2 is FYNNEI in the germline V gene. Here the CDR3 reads CASSLGSGGNEQFF. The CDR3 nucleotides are TGTGCCAGCAGTTTAGGGTCCGGGGGGAATGAGCAGTTCTTC.